A single sample is the source of the 3 T cell receptor beta chains below, sequenced in a study of vaccination and CD4 T cells after COVID-19. Documented treatment: roughly 10-day PBMC culture with coronavirus spike peptide pools or control peptides (ViraFEST assay). Prior to the COVID-19 pandemic (2011-2018), the unexposed donor's CD4+ T cells were collected. The antigens of these receptors remain unknown. Sequence data for DNA of cultured CD4+ T cells were generated by the Oncomine TCR Beta short-read assay. TCRdb passed the PCR reads through MiXCR, listing each CDR3 protein once. In the table there are fewer than 5,000 distinct CDR3 sequences, about 42% of which are singletons. The sequenced sample consisted of CD4+ T cells from blood, cultured in vitro. These receptors all stem from a human donor in good health.

The chain combines TRBV10-1 with TRBJ1-1; D call uncertain. Per germline, CDR1 WNHNN and CDR2 SYGVQD (reference sequence). This CDR3 is built from 15 residues. The V and J ends lost 0 bases and 0 bases respectively, with 8 bases between them. CDR3 region: CASSESQELNTEAFF. CDR3 nucleotides: TGCGCCAGCAGTGAGTCTCAGGAGTTGAACACTGAAGCTTTCTTT.

This clonotype was recorded a few times. The CDR3 nucleotides are TGCAGTGCTATGGACCAAGAATATTTTCAGCCCCAGCATTTT. It specifies CSAMDQEYFQPQHF. This rearrangement joins TRBV20-1 to TRBJ1-5; D remains ambiguous. The CDR3 contains 14 residues. Trimming left V 4 bases short and J 6 bases short, with 16 bases between. Germline V gene data show CDR1 as DFQATT and CDR2 as SNEGSKA (reference sequence).

The chain links TRBV7-3 to TRBJ2-5; 13 nucleotides match TRBD2. V lost 5 bases, J lost 0 bases, and 9 bases stayed unmatched. CDR1 and CDR2 (germline): SGHTA, FQGTGA. The CDR3 is made up of 18 amino acids. The CDR3 region is CASSPGTSGALYQETQYF. Written as DNA, the CDR3 is TGTGCCAGCAGCCCAGGGACTAGCGGGGCCCTTTACCAAGAGACCCAGTACTTC.